This is a list of T cell receptor beta chains from one sample in a study of shared clonotypes between healthy human individuals. The repertoire was sequenced with immunoSEQ multiplex PCR; TCRdb's copy has only in-frame clones and lacks some. The repertoire holds about 820,000 clones, with around 92% as singletons. The material sequenced was naive CD8+ T cells sorted from blood. These receptor sequences come from a man aged 25-45 years in good health. Both conserved end residues are part of each CDR3. A D gene is named only where the DNA matches it firmly. Size is omitted from some rows. Given values are once, few, many or a class for expanded clones.

clone size,V gene,D gene,J gene,CDR3 DNA,CDR3 protein
NA,TRBV29-1,NA,TRBJ2-7,TGCAGCCCCTGGGGTAGCAACGAGCAGTACTTC,CSPWGSNEQYF
NA,TRBV6-1,NA,TRBJ2-7,TGTGCCAGCAGTGAATGGAACGGGAGCCCCCCCTACGAGCAGTACTTC,CASSEWNGSPPYEQYF
NA,TRBV21-1,NA,TRBJ1-2,TGTGCCAGCAGTATGGCCAGACACGGGGGGAGCTACACCTTC,CASSMARHGGSYTF
once,TRBV13,NA,TRBJ2-7,TGTGCCAGCAGCTTAGGCCGGTACGAGCAGTACTTC,CASSLGRYEQYF
NA,TRBV11-2,NA,TRBJ2-1,TGTGCCAGCAGCTTAGGGGGGATTAAATACAATGAGCAGTTCTTC,CASSLGGIKYNEQFF
NA,TRBV7-8,NA,TRBJ2-1,TGTGCCAGCAGCTTAGAGGGATCCTCCTACAATGAGCAGTTCTTC,CASSLEGSSYNEQFF
NA,TRBV15,TRBD2,TRBJ2-1,TGTGCCACCAGCGGACAGGGACTAGCGAACCACAATGAGCAGTTCTTC,CATSGQGLANHNEQFF
NA,TRBV7-8,TRBD2,TRBJ2-3,TGTGCCAGCAGCCTGACTAGCGGGAGACTAGATACGCAGTATTTT,CASSLTSGRLDTQYF
NA,TRBV23-1,NA,TRBJ2-7,TGCGCCAGCAATGAAGGCCCCCTGAGGTCCTACGAGCAGTACTTC,CASNEGPLRSYEQYF
NA,TRBV2,NA,TRBJ1-1,TGTGCCAGCAGTGAACATCCCTTAGAATTGAACACTGAAGCTTTCTTT,CASSEHPLELNTEAFF
NA,TRBV5-1,NA,TRBJ1-1,TGCGCCAGCAGCTTGGGGCGAAAGGGAGTGAGAACTGAAGCTTTCTTT,CASSLGRKGVRTEAFF
NA,TRBV7-9,TRBD2,TRBJ2-7,TGTGCCAGCAGCCCTCGAATAGCGGGAGGCTACGAGCAGTACTTC,CASSPRIAGGYEQYF